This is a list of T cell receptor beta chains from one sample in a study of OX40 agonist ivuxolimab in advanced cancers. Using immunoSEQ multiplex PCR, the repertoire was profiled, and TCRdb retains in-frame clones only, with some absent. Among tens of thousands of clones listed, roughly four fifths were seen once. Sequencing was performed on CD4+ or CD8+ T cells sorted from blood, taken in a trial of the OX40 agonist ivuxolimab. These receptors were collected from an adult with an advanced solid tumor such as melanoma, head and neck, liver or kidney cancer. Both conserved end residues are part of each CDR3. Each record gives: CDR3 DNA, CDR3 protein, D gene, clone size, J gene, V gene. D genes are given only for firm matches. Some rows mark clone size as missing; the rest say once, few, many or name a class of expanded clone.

CDR3 DNA: TGTGCCAGCAGCAAGCGCTTCTTAGACGGACAGGGAAAACTGAGCTACGAGCAGTACTTC; CDR3 protein: CASSKRFLDGQGKLSYEQYF; D gene: NA; clone size: medium-sized; J gene: TRBJ2-7; V gene: TRBV21-1
CDR3 DNA: TGTGCCAGCAGCCCCGACCCTTTTTACGAGCAGTACTTC; CDR3 protein: CASSPDPFYEQYF; D gene: NA; clone size: NA; J gene: TRBJ2-7; V gene: TRBV6-6
CDR3 DNA: TGTGCCAGCAGCCCGGGGTACGAGCAGTACTTC; CDR3 protein: CASSPGYEQYF; D gene: NA; clone size: few; J gene: TRBJ2-7; V gene: TRBV7-9
CDR3 DNA: TGTGCCAGCAGCTCCTGGCTTACAGGATCAAACTATGGCTACACCTTC; CDR3 protein: CASSSWLTGSNYGYTF; D gene: NA; clone size: NA; J gene: TRBJ1-2; V gene: TRBV7-8
CDR3 DNA: TGCAGCGTTCTTGGACTAGCGGGAGGGCCTGGCACAGATACGCAGTATTTT; CDR3 protein: CSVLGLAGGPGTDTQYF; D gene: TRBD2; clone size: once; J gene: TRBJ2-3; V gene: TRBV29-1
CDR3 DNA: TGTGCCAGCAGTGAAGGCCCGATCAATCAGCCCCAGCATTTT; CDR3 protein: CASSEGPINQPQHF; D gene: NA; clone size: NA; J gene: TRBJ1-5; V gene: TRBV2
CDR3 DNA: TGTGCCAGCAGCTTGCGCCGGGACAGGGAATGGTCGGAGCAGTTCTTC; CDR3 protein: CASSLRRDREWSEQFF; D gene: TRBD1; clone size: NA; J gene: TRBJ2-1; V gene: TRBV7-3
CDR3 DNA: TGTGCCAGCAGCTCCCGGGCCCTAGGAGGAGAGACCCAGTACTTC; CDR3 protein: CASSSRALGGETQYF; D gene: NA; clone size: NA; J gene: TRBJ2-5; V gene: TRBV5-6
CDR3 DNA: TGTGCCAGCAGGTTTGATAGCGGGGGTTACAATGAGCAGTTCTTC; CDR3 protein: CASRFDSGGYNEQFF; D gene: TRBD2; clone size: NA; J gene: TRBJ2-1; V gene: TRBV7-3
CDR3 DNA: TGTGCCAGCAGCTCCCTTGCCGGACAAAGCATGAACACTGAAGCTTTCTTT; CDR3 protein: CASSSLAGQSMNTEAFF; D gene: NA; clone size: NA; J gene: TRBJ1-1; V gene: TRBV5-6
CDR3 DNA: TGTGCCATAGGGACTAGCGGGAGTGACAATGAGCAGTTCTTC; CDR3 protein: CAIGTSGSDNEQFF; D gene: TRBD2; clone size: NA; J gene: TRBJ2-1; V gene: TRBV10-3
CDR3 DNA: TGTGCCAGCAGGACGCTAGCCTTGGACATTCCGGACGTATATGGCTACACCTTC; CDR3 protein: CASRTLALDIPDVYGYTF; D gene: NA; clone size: NA; J gene: TRBJ1-2; V gene: TRBV21-1
CDR3 DNA: TGTGCCATCAGTGGACTAGCCGTGGAGCAGTACTTC; CDR3 protein: CAISGLAVEQYF; D gene: TRBD2; clone size: NA; J gene: TRBJ2-7; V gene: TRBV10-3
CDR3 DNA: TGTGCCAGCAGTGAACAGCGGGGGGGCTTTGAGACCCAGTACTTC; CDR3 protein: CASSEQRGGFETQYF; D gene: TRBD2; clone size: once; J gene: TRBJ2-5; V gene: TRBV2
CDR3 DNA: TGTGCCAGCAGCCCAACAGGGGATGAGCAGTACTTC; CDR3 protein: CASSPTGDEQYF; D gene: TRBD1; clone size: NA; J gene: TRBJ2-7; V gene: TRBV13
CDR3 DNA: TGTGCCAGCAGCCAGGACAGGACCCTTAGCTACGAGCAGTACTTC; CDR3 protein: CASSQDRTLSYEQYF; D gene: TRBD1; clone size: NA; J gene: TRBJ2-7; V gene: TRBV9